The present TCR beta chain was sequenced within a study of cytomegalovirus exposure and HLA in healthy donors. Study-wide background: An analysis done earlier identified some 120 million unique TCR beta sequences from about 179 million T cells.

Overall study results and limits: Presence/absence analyses treated sequencing depth as roughly uniform across donors. Productive rates of about 87% or about 30% were seen for most TCR beta V segments in an earlier analysis.

For this clone: The antigen remains unidentified.

There are 13 residues in the CDR3. Germline CDR1 is SNHLY and CDR2 is FYNNEI. PCR employed 60 Vbeta and 13 Jbeta primers. Clones were read by immunoSEQ multiplex PCR, and TCRdb kept only the in-frame ones, dropping some. The sample has 130,000 to 150,000 clones, 79% seen once; the top ten hold approximately 0.97%. The receptor's source is a man aged 18 to 30 in good health and CMV-seronegative. Sequenced input: PBMCs. This sequence joins TRBV2 and TRBJ2-5; D may be TRBD2 (6 bases). With the DNA end fitting TRBJ2-7 better, the J assignment may be wrong. The CDR3 DNA follows: TGTGCCAGCAGCCGGGACTTTTCCTACGAGCAGTACTTC. It codes for CASSRDFSYEQYF.